The present T cell receptor beta chain was sequenced within a study of cytomegalovirus exposure and HLA in healthy donors. Across the study: Within an early data release were about 85 million unique TCRs drawn from HLA-typed donors.

Study-level points and caveats: 150 to 200 TCR beta chains were listed as cytomegalovirus-associated.

About this clone itself: Antigen unknown.

The PCR was carried out with 60 Vbeta primers and 13 Jbeta primers. TCRdb's copy holds only in-frame clones and misses some; the assay was immunoSEQ multiplex PCR. The sample shows 150,000 to 200,000 clones, roughly 80% of them seen only once. There are 13 residues in the CDR3. Trimming cost V 5 bases and J 3 bases; bases outside gene matches: 4. Germline CDR1 is LGHNA and CDR2 is YNFKEQ. This sequence was found in a man younger than 35 in good health and CMV-seropositive. The rearrangement joins TRBV4-2 to TRBJ2-7; 7 nucleotides agree with TRBD1. Sample: PBMCs. This CDR3 is CASSARDSYEQYF. CDR3 nucleotide sequence: TGTGCCAGCAGCGCACGGGACAGCTACGAGCAGTACTTC.